This TCR beta chain derives from a study of graft-versus-host responses after intestinal transplantation listed by TCRdb under 2021. Regarding the complete study: Recipients received multivisceral, liver-intestinal, or isolated intestinal transplants. A cohort of roughly 25 intestinal transplant recipients, including one retransplant, was enrolled, and 3 patients lacking pretransplant specimens were excluded. Donor T cell macrochimerism was defined as a peak of at least 4% donor T cells among recipient peripheral blood mononuclear cells. Alloreactive clones were identified by sequencing pre-transplant mixed lymphocyte reaction products and comparing them with unstimulated pre-transplant donor and recipient T cells. After intestinal transplantation, graft-versus-host and host-versus-graft alloreactive T cell clones were followed in the graft, circulation and bone marrow using bulk TCR-beta CDR3 sequencing. Samples from a few later patients were sequenced in-house on an Illumina MiSeq with MiXCR processing rather than by the commercial service. Every recipient was given anti-thymocyte globulin induction, followed by roughly 3 years of maintenance tacrolimus and steroids. Overall results and qualifications from the work: The relatively low number and heterogeneity of intestinal transplant patients limited the conclusions. GvH clones turned up in recipient bone marrow, with some appearing earlier in ileal mucosa or blood, a pattern consistent with an intestinal mucosal origin. Early after transplant, declines in HvG clones were associated with peak levels of circulating GvH clones. In patients with donor T cell macrochimerism, the allografts had high GvH to HvG T cell clonal ratios.

The sample's time point, from its label and the paper: cells obtained before transplantation from donor or recipient. CD3+CD4+ and CD3+CD8+ populations were FACS-sorted from unstimulated pre-transplant donor and recipient cells taken from spleen or lymph nodes. Taken from cysteine to phenylalanine, the CDR3 has 13 residues. Just the 39-base CDR3 DNA is kept, in frame starting at base 1. A distance of 7 bases separates the germline ends of V and J, which lose 1 base and 3 bases respectively. The germline V gene specifies SGHRS as CDR1 and YFSETQ as CDR2. Library method: the immunoSEQ multiplex PCR assay. In most patients, genomic DNA was isolated using the Qiagen DNeasy Blood and Tissue Kit and sent frozen to Adaptive Biotechnologies for TCR sequencing. Adaptive Biotechnologies carried out high-throughput TCR-beta CDR3 sequencing of genomic DNA for most patients. The original pipeline was this. Adaptive's ImmunoSEQ software supplied the TCR sequencing data for 18 patients, while MiXCR and VDJtools were used to process three other patients. To correct CD4 versus CD8 sorting errors, any sequence found in both subsets at a frequency ratio below 5:1 was removed. Because the origin of CDR3 nucleotide sequences shared between donor and recipient could not be assigned, those sequences were removed. At least 2-fold expansion over unstimulated cells and a minimum CFSE-low frequency of 0.002% (template counts) or 0.001% (read counts) were required for clones to be classified as alloreactive. Clones were considered mappable if detected in sequenced pre-transplant spleen, lymph node, or MLR CFSE-low populations of the donor or recipient. The cumulative frequency of alloreactive clones was calculated as a percentage of all sequences, weighted by copy number. TCRdb obtained this table from immuneACCESS and retained in-frame rearrangements with V and J assigned. These tables miss some clones; where compared with another copy, unresolved V genes account for less than half of the shortfall, and the remainder is unexplained. For V, J and clone size, that table is used; D and trimming come from the DNA. The sample records 100,000 or so clones, 80% to 95% of which are singletons. Around 0.17% of the sample lies in the top ten.

With respect to this clone: Its antigen has not been determined. Base qualities are not provided; no much larger clone lies one nucleotide away.

Sample: unstimulated CD4+ T cells sorted from spleen or lymph node cells, taken before intestinal transplant. This TCR was recovered from a human donor who received an intestinal transplant. The chain links TRBV5-1 with TRBJ2-5; tentative D gene TRBD2, with 6 bases matching. The CDR3 protein sequence reads: CASSLSGEETQYF. The sequenced DNA is TGCGCCAGCAGCTTGTCGGGGGAAGAGACCCAGTACTTC.